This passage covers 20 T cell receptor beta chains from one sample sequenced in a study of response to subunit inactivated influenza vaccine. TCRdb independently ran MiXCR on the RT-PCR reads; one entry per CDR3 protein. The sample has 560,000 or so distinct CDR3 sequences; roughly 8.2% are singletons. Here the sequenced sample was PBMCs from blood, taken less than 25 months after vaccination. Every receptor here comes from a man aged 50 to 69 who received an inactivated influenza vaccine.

The CDR3 nucleotides read TGCGCCAGCAGCTTGCTCACAGAAGATACGCAGTATTTT. It translates to CASSLLTEDTQYF. The chain recombines TRBV5-1 with TRBJ2-3; D unclear. The CDR3 runs to 13 residues. V dropped 1 base and J dropped 5 bases, with 8 bases sitting between them. The germline V gene encodes CDR1 SGHRS and CDR2 YFSETQ.

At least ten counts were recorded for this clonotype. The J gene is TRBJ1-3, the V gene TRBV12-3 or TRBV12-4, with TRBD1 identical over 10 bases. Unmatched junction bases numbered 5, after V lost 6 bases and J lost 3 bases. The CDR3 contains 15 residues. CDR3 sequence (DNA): TGTGCCAGCAGGGAGACAGGGGGCATTGGAAACACCATATATTTT. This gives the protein CASRETGGIGNTIYF.

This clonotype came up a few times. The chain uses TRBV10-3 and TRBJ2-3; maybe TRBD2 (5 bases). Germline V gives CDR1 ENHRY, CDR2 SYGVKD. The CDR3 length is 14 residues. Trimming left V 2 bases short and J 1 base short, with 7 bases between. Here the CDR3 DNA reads TGTGCCATCAGTGAGACTAGGGGCACAGATACGCAGTATTTT. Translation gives CAISETRGTDTQYF.

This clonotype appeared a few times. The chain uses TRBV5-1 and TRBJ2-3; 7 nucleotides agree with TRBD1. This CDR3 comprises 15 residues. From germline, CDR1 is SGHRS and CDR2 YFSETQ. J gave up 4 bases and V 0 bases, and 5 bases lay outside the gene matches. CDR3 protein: CASSLERQGSDTQYF. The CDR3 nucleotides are TGCGCCAGCAGCTTGGAACGACAGGGCTCAGATACGCAGTATTTT. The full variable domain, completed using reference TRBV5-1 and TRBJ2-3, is KAGVTQTPRYLIKTRGQQVTLSCSPISGHRSVSWYQQTPGQGLQFLFEYFSETQRNKGNFPGRFSGRQFSNSRSEMNVSTLELGDSALYLCASSLERQGSDTQYFGPGTRLTVL.

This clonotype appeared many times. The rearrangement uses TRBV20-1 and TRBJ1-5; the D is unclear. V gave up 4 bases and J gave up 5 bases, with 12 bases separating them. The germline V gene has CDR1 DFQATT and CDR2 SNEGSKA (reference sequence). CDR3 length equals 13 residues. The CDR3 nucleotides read TGCAGTGCTAACCAGAAAAGAGATCAGCCCCAGCATTTT. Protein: CSANQKRDQPQHF.

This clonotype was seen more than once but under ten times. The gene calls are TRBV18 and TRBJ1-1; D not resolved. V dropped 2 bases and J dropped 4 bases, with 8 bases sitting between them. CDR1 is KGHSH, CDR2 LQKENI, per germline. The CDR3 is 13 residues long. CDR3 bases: TGTGCCAGCTCACCAGAGGGAACCACTGAAGCTTTCTTT. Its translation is CASSPEGTTEAFF.

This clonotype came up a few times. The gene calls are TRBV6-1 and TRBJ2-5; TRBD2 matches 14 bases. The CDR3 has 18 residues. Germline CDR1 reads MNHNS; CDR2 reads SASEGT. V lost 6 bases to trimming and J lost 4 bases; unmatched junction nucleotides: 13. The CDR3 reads CASRRRGTSGGRGETQYF. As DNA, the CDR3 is TGTGCCAGCAGGAGAAGAGGGACTAGCGGGGGTAGAGGAGAGACCCAGTACTTC.

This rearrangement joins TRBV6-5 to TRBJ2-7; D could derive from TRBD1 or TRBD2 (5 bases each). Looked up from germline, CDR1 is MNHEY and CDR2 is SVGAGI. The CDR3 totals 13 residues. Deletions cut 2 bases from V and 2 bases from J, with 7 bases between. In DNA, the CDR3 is TGTGCCAGCAGTTACCTGGGGGCCTACGAGCAGTACTTC. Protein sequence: CASSYLGAYEQYF.

The CDR3 reads CASSFGGVVETQYF. CDR3 nucleotide sequence: TGTGCCAGCAGCTTTGGAGGCGTAGTCGAGACCCAGTACTTC. V gene TRBV7-9 combines with J gene TRBJ2-5, with D possibly matching TRBD2 (5 bases). With 3 bases removed from V and 5 bases from J, the gap between germline ends came to 13 bases. From germline, CDR1 is SEHNR and CDR2 FQNEAQ (reference sequence). CDR3 size: 14 residues.

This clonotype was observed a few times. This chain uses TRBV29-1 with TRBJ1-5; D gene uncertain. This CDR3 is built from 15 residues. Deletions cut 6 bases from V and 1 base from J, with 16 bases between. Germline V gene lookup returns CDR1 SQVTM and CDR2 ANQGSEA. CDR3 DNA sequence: TGCAGCGTCGCATTCTCCAGTACAAGCAATCAGCCCCAGCATTTT. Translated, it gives CSVAFSSTSNQPQHF.

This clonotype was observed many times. CDR3 bases: TGTGCCAGCAGCTTGGAGGCTAGCGGTGAATACAATGAGCAGTTCTTC. The encoded protein is CASSLEASGEYNEQFF. The rearrangement joins TRBV5-5 to TRBJ2-1, with TRBD2 matching 7 bases. V lost 0 bases and J lost 4; bases outside the gene matches: 7. This CDR3 has 16 residues. The germline gives CDR1 SGHKS, CDR2 YYEKEE (reference sequence).

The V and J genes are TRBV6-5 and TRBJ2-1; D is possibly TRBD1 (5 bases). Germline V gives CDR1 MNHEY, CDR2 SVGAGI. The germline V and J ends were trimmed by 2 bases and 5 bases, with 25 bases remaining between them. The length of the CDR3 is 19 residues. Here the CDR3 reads CASSYPSDNRILGNNEQFF. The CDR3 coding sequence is TGTGCCAGCAGTTACCCATCAGACAACAGGATTTTAGGCAACAATGAGCAGTTCTTC.

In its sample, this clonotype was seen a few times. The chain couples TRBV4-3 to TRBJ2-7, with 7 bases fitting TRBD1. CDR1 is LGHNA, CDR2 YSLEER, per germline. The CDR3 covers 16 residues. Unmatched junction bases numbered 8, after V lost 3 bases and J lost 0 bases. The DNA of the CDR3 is TGCGCCAGCAGCCAGGACCAGGGACAGAGCTCCTACGAGCAGTACTTC. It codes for CASSQDQGQSSYEQYF.

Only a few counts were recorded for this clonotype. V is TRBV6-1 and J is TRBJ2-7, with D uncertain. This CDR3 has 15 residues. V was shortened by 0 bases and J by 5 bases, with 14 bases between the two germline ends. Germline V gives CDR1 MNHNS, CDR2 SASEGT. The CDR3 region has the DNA TGTGCCAGCAGTGAAGCCCCGGCCCTCCGGGACGAGCAGTACTTC. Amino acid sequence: CASSEAPALRDEQYF.

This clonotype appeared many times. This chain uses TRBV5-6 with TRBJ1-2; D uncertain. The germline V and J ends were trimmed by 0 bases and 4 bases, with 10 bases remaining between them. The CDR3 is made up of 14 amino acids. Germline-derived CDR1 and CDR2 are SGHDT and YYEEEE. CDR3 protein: CASSLGTDSYGYTF. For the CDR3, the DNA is TGTGCCAGCAGCTTGGGAACGGACTCCTATGGCTACACCTTC.

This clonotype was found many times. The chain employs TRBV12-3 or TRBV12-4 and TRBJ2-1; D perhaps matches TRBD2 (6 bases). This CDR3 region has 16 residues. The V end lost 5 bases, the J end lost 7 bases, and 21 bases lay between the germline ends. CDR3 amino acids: CASSPRLGEARNEQFF. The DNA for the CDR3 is TGTGCCAGCAGTCCCCGACTAGGCGAGGCGCGAAATGAGCAGTTCTTC.

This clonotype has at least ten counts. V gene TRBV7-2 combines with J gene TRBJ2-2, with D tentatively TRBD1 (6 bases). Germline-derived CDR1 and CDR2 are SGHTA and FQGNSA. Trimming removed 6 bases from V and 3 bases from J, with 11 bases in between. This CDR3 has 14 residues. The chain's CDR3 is CASRIQGYTGELFF. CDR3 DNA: TGTGCCAGCAGGATCCAGGGGTACACCGGGGAGCTGTTTTTT.

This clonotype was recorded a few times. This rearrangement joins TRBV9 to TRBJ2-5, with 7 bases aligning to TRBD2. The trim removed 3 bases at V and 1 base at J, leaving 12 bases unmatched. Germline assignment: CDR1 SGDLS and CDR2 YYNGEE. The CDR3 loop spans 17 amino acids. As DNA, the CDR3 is TGTGCCAGCAGCGAGGGACTACCGCGGAGGGCCCAAGAGACCCAGTACTTC. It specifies CASSEGLPRRAQETQYF. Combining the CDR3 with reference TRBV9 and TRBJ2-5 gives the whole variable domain DSGVTQTPKHLITATGQRVTLRCSPRSGDLSVYWYQQSLDQGLQFLIQYYNGEERAKGNILERFSAQQFPDLHSELNLSSLELGDSALYFCASSEGLPRRAQETQYFGPGTRLLVL.

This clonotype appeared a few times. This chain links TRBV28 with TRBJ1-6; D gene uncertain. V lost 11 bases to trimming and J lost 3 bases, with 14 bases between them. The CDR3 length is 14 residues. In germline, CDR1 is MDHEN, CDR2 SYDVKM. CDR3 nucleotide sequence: TGTGCCTCGCAAGGGTCTAGCTATAATTCACCCCTCCACTTT. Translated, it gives CASQGSSYNSPLHF.

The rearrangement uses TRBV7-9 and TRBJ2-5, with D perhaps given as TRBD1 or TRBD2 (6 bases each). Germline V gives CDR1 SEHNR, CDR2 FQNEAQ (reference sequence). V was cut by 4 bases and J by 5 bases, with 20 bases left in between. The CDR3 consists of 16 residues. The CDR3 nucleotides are TGTGCCAGCAGCTACTACAGGGAGACGGGAGTGGAGACCCAGTACTTC. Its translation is CASSYYRETGVETQYF.